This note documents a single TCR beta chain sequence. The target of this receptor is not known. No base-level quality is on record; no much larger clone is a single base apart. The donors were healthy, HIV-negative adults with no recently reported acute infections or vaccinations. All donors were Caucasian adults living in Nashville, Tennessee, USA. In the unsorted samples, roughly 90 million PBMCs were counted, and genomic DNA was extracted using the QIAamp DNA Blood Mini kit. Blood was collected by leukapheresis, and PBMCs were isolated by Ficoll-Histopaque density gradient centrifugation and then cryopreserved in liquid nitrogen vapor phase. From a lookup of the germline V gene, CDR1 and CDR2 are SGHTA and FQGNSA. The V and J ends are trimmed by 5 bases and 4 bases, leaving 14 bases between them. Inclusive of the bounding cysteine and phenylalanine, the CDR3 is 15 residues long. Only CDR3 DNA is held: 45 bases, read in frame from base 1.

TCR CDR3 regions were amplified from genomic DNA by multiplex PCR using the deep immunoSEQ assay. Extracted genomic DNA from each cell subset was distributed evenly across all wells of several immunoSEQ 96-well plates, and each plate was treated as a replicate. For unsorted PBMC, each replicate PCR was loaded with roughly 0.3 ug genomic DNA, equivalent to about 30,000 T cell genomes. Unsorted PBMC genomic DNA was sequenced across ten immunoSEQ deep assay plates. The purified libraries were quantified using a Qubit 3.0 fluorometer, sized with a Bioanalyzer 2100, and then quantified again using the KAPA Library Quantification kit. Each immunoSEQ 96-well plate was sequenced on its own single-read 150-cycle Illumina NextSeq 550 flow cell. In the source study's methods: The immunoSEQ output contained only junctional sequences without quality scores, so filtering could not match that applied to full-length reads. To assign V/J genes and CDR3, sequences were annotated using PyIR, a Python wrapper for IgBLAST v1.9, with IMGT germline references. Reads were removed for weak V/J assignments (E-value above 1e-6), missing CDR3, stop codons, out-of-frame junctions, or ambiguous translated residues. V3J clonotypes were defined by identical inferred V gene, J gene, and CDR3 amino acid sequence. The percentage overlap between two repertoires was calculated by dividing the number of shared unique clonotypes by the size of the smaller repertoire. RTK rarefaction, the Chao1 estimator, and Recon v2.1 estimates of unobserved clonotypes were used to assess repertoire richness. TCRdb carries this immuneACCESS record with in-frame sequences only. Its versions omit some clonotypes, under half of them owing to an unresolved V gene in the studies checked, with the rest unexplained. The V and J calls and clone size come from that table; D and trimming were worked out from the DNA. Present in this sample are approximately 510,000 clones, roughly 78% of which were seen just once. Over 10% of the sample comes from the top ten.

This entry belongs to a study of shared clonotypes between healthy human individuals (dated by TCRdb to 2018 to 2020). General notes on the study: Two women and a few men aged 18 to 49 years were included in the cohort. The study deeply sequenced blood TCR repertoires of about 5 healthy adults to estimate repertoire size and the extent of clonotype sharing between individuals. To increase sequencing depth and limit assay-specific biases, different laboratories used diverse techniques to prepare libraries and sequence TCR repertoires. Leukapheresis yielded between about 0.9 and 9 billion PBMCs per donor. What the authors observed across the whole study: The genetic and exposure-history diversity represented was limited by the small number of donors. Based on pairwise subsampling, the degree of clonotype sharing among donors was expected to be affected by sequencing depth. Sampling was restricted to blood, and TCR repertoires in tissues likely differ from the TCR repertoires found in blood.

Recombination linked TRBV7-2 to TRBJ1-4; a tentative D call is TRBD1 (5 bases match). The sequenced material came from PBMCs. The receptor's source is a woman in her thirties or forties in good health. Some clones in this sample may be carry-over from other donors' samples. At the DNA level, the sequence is TGTGCCAGCAGCAGTCCGGCGGGGGGTAATGAAAAACTGTTTTTT. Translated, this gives CASSSPAGGNEKLFF.